This TCR beta chain appears in the sequencing data of a study of blood T cell repertoires in COVID-19. The V gene's germline CDR1 is LGHNA and CDR2 YNFKEQ. The CDR3 contains 13 residues. V was clipped by 0 bases and J by 5 bases, with 8 bases between them. The protocol was immunoSEQ multiplex PCR, while the TCRdb copy is restricted to in-frame clones and leaves out a portion. This sample carries tens of thousands of clones, roughly 92% of them seen once, and the ten largest clones take about 2.2%. The V and J genes are TRBV4-2 and TRBJ2-7; possible D gene TRBD1, 6 bases. The receptor was isolated from a man in his forties or fifties with active COVID-19. The sample taken for sequencing was peripheral blood. This CDR3 is CASSQDKGDEQYF. The CDR3 DNA sequence: TGTGCCAGCAGCCAAGATAAGGGGGACGAGCAGTACTTC.